This entry lists 12 T cell receptor beta chains sequenced from one sample in a study of blood T cell repertoires in COVID-19. Here immunoSEQ multiplex PCR was the method, and the copy in TCRdb shows in-frame clones only, minus some. The table shows over 130,000 clones, with 60% to 80% occurring only once. Sequenced input: PBMCs or T cells enriched from blood (not recorded which). Receptor source: a woman between 50 and 59 years old who had recovered from COVID-19.

The chain has TRBV3-1 (or the pseudogene TRBV3-2) and TRBJ1-3, with D unresolved. Germline CDR1 reads LGHDT; CDR2 reads YNNKEL (reference sequence). CDR3 length equals 15 residues. Trimming shortened V by 2 bases and J by 0 bases, and 8 bases separated the two germline ends. The CDR3 bases are TGTGCCAGCAGCCAACTTCCTTTCTCTGGAAACACCATATATTTT. It is translated as CASSQLPFSGNTIYF.

The J gene is TRBJ1-6, the V gene TRBV7-9, with TRBD1 as a possible D gene (6 bases). Germline V gene sequence: CDR1 SEHNR, CDR2 FQNEAQ (reference sequence). V lost 5 bases and J lost 10, with 21 bases in between. The CDR3 runs to 16 residues. The CDR3 DNA sequence: TGTGCCAGCAGCCCCAACCAACAGGGACGGCGGTCACCCCTCCACTTT. It yields the protein CASSPNQQGRRSPLHF.

V is TRBV5-4 and J is TRBJ2-7; possibly TRBD2 for D (5 bases). The CDR3 contains 14 residues. Trimming removed 0 bases from V and 0 bases from J, with 7 bases in between. Germline V gene lookup returns CDR1 SGHNT and CDR2 YYREEE (reference sequence). DNA for the CDR3: TGTGCCAGCAGCTTGGGACGGGACTCCTACGAGCAGTACTTC. Protein product: CASSLGRDSYEQYF.

In its sample, this clone was seen once. This chain uses TRBV2 with TRBJ2-2; TRBD2 is a possible D gene (6 bases). The CDR3 loop spans 15 amino acids. Germline V lookup: CDR1 SNHLY, CDR2 FYNNEI. V was trimmed by 8 bases and J by 0 bases, leaving 13 bases between them. The CDR3 sequence is CASHRDSTNTGELFF. The CDR3 DNA follows: TGTGCCAGCCACCGGGACTCAACGAACACCGGGGAGCTGTTTTTT. The full variable domain, completed using reference TRBV2 and TRBJ2-2, is EPEVTQTPSHQVTQMGQEVILRCVPISNHLYFYWYRQILGQKVEFLVSFYNNEISEKSEIFDDQFSVERPDGSNFTLKIRSTKLEDSAMYFCASHRDSTNTGELFFGEGSRLTVL.

This clone has just one count. The genes are TRBV20-1 and TRBJ1-2, with a weak D call TRBD1 (6 bases). V was clipped by 3 bases and J by 4 bases, with 9 bases between them. There are 12 residues in the CDR3. The germline V gene encodes CDR1 DFQATT and CDR2 SNEGSKA (reference sequence). DNA of the CDR3: TGCAGTGCTAGTTCAGGGGCCTATGGCTACACCTTC. This translates into CSASSGAYGYTF.

A few counts support this clone. The genes are TRBV6-2 or TRBV6-3 and TRBJ1-2, with D perhaps matching TRBD1 (6 bases). Germline V lookup: CDR1 MNHEY, CDR2 SVGEGT. The CDR3 consists of 12 residues. Trimming left V 5 bases short and J 4 bases short, with 8 bases between. The CDR3 nucleotides read TGTGCCAGCAGTAACAGGGCCTATGGCTACACCTTC. Translation gives CASSNRAYGYTF.

The chain recombines TRBV5-1 with TRBJ2-1; 8 nucleotides agree with TRBD2. Germline V gives CDR1 SGHRS, CDR2 YFSETQ. The CDR3 spans 15 residues. V shed 0 bases and J 8 bases; nucleotides not matched to a gene: 7. CDR3 region: CASSLGASGPDEQFF. CDR3 coding DNA: TGCGCCAGCAGCTTGGGGGCTAGCGGGCCGGATGAGCAGTTCTTC. Full variable domain (remainder filled in from reference TRBV5-1 and TRBJ2-1): KAGVTQTPRYLIKTRGQQVTLSCSPISGHRSVSWYQQTPGQGLQFLFEYFSETQRNKGNFPGRFSGRQFSNSRSEMNVSTLELGDSALYLCASSLGASGPDEQFFGPGTRLTVL.

CDR3 protein: CASSPWGVSYEQYF. The CDR3 coding sequence is TGTGCCAGCAGCCCATGGGGGGTCTCCTACGAGCAGTACTTC. The V gene is TRBV13, the J gene TRBJ2-7, with a tentative D call TRBD2 (6 bases). This CDR3 comprises 14 residues. V was cut by 5 bases and J by 0 bases, with 11 bases left in between. Germline CDR1 reads PRHDT; CDR2 reads FYEKMQ (reference sequence).

Only a few counts were recorded for this clone. The CDR3 DNA reads TGTGCCAGCAGCTTTCGGAGCGGCACTGAAGCTTTCTTT. Amino acid sequence: CASSFRSGTEAFF. The chain links TRBV5-8 to TRBJ1-1; no clear D. Germline CDR1 SGHTS, CDR2 YDEGEE. This CDR3 contains 13 residues. Trimming took off 2 bases at V and 4 bases at J, with 9 bases between the two ends.

The chain recombines TRBV11-2 with TRBJ2-6; D may be TRBD2 (5 bases). The CDR3 has 16 amino acids. Trimming cost V 5 bases and J 0 bases, with 11 bases left between them. Germline values: CDR1 SGHAT, CDR2 FQNNGV. The CDR3 loop reads CASSLRGSSGANVLTF. In nucleotides, the CDR3 is TGTGCCAGCAGCCTCCGGGGAAGCTCTGGGGCCAACGTCCTGACTTTC.

The table lists this clone with a few counts. The rearrangement links TRBV27 to TRBJ1-2; tentative D call: TRBD1 (5 bases). The CDR3 is made up of 16 amino acids. CDR1 is MNHEY and CDR2 is SMNVEV in the germline V gene (reference sequence). V gave up 6 bases and J gave up 2 bases, with 19 bases separating them. CDR3 amino acids: CASRQTLVGGNYGYTF. The CDR3 bases are TGTGCCAGCAGACAAACCCTCGTGGGGGGGAACTATGGCTACACCTTC.

The V call is TRBV4-2, the J call TRBJ2-5; D not certain. This CDR3 is built from 13 residues. With 2 bases removed from V and 4 bases from J, the gap between germline ends came to 8 bases. Germline assignment: CDR1 LGHNA and CDR2 YNFKEQ. CDR3 amino acids: CASSQPSGETQYF. The CDR3 DNA sequence: TGTGCCAGCAGCCAACCATCAGGAGAGACCCAGTACTTC.